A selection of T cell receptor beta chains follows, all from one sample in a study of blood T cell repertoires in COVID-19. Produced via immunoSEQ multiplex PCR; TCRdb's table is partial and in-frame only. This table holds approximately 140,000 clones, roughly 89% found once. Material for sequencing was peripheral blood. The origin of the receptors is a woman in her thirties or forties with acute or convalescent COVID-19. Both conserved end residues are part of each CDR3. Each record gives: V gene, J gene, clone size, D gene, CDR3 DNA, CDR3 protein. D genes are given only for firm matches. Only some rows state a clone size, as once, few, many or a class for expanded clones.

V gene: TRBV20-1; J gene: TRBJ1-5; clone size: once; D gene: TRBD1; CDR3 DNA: TGCAGTGCTAGTAGAGGGGGCCGTAGCAATCAGCCCCAGCATTTT; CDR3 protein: CSASRGGRSNQPQHF
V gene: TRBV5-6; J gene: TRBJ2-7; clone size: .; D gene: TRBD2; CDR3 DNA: TGTGCCAGCAGCCGGACTAGCGGGACCTACGAGCAGTACTTC; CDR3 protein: CASSRTSGTYEQYF
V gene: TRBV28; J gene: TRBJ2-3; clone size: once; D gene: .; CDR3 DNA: TGTGCCAGCAGTTCGGGGTCATCGGGTTTAGATACGCAGTATTTT; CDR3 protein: CASSSGSSGLDTQYF
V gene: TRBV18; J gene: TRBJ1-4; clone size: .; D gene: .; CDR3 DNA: TGTGCCAGCTCACCTGGGGGGAGCAATGAAAAACTGTTTTTT; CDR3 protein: CASSPGGSNEKLFF
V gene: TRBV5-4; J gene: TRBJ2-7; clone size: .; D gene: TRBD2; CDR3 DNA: TGTGCCAGCAGCTTGAAACGGGGGGGCCTCATTGGCAACGAGCAGTACTTC; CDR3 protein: CASSLKRGGLIGNEQYF
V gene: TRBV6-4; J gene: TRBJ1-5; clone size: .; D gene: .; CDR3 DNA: TGTGCCAGCAGTGACTCGAGAACAGGAACGAGTCAGCCCCAGCATTTT; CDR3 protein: CASSDSRTGTSQPQHF
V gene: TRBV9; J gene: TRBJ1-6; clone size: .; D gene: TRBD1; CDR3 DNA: TGTGCCAGCAGCGTAAGGGACAGGGTTAATTCACCCCTCCACTTT; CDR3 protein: CASSVRDRVNSPLHF
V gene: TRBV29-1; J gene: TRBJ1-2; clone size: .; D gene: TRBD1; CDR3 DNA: TGCAGCGTTGCTCCAGGGGGAAGCTATGGCTACACCTTC; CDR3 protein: CSVAPGGSYGYTF
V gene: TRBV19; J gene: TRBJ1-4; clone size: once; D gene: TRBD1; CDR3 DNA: TGTGCCAGTAGCCTCGGGACAGTCTCAACTAATGAAAAACTGTTTTTT; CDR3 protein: CASSLGTVSTNEKLFF
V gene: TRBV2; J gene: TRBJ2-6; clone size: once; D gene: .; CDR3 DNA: TGTGCCAGCAGTGAGACAGGTGCTGGGGCCAACGTCCTGACTTTC; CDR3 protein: CASSETGAGANVLTF
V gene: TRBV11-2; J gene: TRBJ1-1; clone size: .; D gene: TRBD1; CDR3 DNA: TGTGCCAGCAGCTTAAAAAGTAGGGGGCTGTACACTGAAGCTTTCTTT; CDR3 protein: CASSLKSRGLYTEAFF
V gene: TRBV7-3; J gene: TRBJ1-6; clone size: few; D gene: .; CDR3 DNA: TGTGCCAGCAGCTTAGATCCCTCGGGGAATTCACCCCTCCACTTT; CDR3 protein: CASSLDPSGNSPLHF
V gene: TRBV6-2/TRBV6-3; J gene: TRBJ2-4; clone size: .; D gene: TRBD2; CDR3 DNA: TGTGCCAGCAGTACCCTGAGGACTAGCGGGGGGGGAGCCAAAAACATTCAGTACTTC; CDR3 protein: CASSTLRTSGGGAKNIQYF
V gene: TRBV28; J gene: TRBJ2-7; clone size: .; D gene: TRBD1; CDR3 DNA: TGTGCCAGCAGTTTCCCTGACAGGGGCGAGCAGTACTTC; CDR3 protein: CASSFPDRGEQYF
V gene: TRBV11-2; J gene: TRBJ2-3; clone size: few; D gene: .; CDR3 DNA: TGTGCCAGCTCCGCCGGGAGAAGCACAGATACGCAGTATTTT; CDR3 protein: CASSAGRSTDTQYF
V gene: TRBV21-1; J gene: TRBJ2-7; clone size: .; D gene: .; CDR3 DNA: TGTGCCAGCAGCAAAGAGCGGGAGCCAGCCTACGAGCAGTACTTC; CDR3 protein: CASSKEREPAYEQYF
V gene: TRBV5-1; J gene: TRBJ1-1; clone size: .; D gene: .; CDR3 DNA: TGCGCCAGCAGCCTACAGGGCGGGACTGAAGCTTTCTTT; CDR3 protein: CASSLQGGTEAFF
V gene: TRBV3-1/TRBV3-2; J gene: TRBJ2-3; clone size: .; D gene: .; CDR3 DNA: TGTGCCAGCAGCCAAGGGGTAGGACTCACTACCACTAGCACAGATACGCAGTATTTT; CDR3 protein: CASSQGVGLTTTSTDTQYF
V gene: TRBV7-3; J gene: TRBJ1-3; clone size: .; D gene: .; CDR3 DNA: TGTGCCAGCAGCCCGGGAGGAGGGTTACCTGGAAACACCATATATTTT; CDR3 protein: CASSPGGGLPGNTIYF
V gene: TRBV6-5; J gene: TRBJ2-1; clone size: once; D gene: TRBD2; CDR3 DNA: TGTGCCAGCAGTTTAGGACCGGGACTAGCGGATAATGAGCAGTTCTTC; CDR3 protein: CASSLGPGLADNEQFF
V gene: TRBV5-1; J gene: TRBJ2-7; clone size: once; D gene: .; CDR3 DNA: TGCGCCGGGGCCCTAGGACCCACCTACGAGCAGTACTTC; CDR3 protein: CAGALGPTYEQYF
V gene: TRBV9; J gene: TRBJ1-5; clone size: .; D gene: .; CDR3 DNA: TGTGCCAGCAGTCGGCAGGACAATCAGCCCCAGCATTTT; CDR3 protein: CASSRQDNQPQHF
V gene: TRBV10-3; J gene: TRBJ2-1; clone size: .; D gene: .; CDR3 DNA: TGTGCCATCAGTGACCGGGCCGGGGATGAGCAGTTCTTC; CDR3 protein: CAISDRAGDEQFF
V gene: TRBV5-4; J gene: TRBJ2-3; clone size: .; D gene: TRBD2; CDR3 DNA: TGTGCCAGCAGCTTAATGAGGGGACTAGCGGGAGCTGGGAAAGATACGCAGTATTTT; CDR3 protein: CASSLMRGLAGAGKDTQYF
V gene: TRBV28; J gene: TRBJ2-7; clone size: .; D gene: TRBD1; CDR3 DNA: TGTGCCAGCAGTTCGGGACAGCTTTACTCCTACGAGCAGTACTTC; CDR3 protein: CASSSGQLYSYEQYF
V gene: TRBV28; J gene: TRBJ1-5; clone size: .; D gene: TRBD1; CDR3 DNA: TGTGCCAGCAGTTTACTTACCGACAGGGGGCTATCTCAGCCCCAGCATTTT; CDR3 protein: CASSLLTDRGLSQPQHF
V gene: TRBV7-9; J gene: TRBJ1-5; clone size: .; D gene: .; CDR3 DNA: TGTGCCAGCAGCTTAGGGACAACTAGCAATCAGCCCCAGCATTTT; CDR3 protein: CASSLGTTSNQPQHF
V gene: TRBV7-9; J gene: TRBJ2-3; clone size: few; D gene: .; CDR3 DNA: TGTGCCAGCAGCCCTAAACTCACAGGGAGCCACACAGATACGCAGTATTTT; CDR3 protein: CASSPKLTGSHTDTQYF
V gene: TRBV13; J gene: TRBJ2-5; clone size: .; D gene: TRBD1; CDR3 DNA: TGTGCCAGCAGCTTAGGAACAGGGGCTGAGACCCAGTACTTC; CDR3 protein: CASSLGTGAETQYF
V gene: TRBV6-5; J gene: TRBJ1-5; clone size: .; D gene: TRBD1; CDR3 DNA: TGTGCCAGCAGACCTACAGGGGGCAATCAGCCCCAGCATTTT; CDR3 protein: CASRPTGGNQPQHF
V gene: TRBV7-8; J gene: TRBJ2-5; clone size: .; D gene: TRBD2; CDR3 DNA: TGTGCCAGCAGCTTAGGGAGTAGCGGGGTCCAAGAGACCCAGTACTTC; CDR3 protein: CASSLGSSGVQETQYF
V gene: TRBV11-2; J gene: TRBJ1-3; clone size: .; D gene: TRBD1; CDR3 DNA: TGTGCCAGCAGCGTTACGGGACAGCCAGGAAACACCATATATTTT; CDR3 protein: CASSVTGQPGNTIYF
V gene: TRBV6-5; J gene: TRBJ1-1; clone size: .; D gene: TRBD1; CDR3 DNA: TGTGCCAGCACTAGACAGGGGGCGAGCCCTGAAGCTTTCTTT; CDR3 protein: CASTRQGASPEAFF
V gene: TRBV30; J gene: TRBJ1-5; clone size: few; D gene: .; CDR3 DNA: TGTGCCTGGAGTACAGGGCCCCGGAATCAGCCCCAGCATTTT; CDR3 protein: CAWSTGPRNQPQHF
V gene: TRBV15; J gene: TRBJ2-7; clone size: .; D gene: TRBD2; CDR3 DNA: TGTGCCACCAGCAGGAGACTAGCGGGAGACGAGCAGTACTTC; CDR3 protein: CATSRRLAGDEQYF
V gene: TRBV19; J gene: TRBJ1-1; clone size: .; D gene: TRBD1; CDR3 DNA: TGTGCCAGTAGTCCGTCGGGACAGGGAATGAACACTGAAGCTTTCTTT; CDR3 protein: CASSPSGQGMNTEAFF
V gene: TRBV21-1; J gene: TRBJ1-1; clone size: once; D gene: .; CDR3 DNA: TGTGCCAGCAGCCCAACGGGGTTCGCTGAAGCTTTCTTT; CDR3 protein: CASSPTGFAEAFF
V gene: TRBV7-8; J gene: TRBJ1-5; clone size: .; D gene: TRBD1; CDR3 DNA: TGTGCCAGCAGTATCCTTCCTATCAGGGGGCGGGCGCCCCAGCATTTT; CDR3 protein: CASSILPIRGRAPQHF
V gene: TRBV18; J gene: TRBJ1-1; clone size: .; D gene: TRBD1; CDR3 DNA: TGTGCCAGCTCAGGGGGGACAGAAGGAAGGACTGAAGCTTTCTTT; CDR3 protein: CASSGGTEGRTEAFF
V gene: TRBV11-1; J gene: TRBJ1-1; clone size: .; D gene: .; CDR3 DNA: TGTGCCAGCAGCTTAGGAGGCCCTGAAGCTTTCTTT; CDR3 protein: CASSLGGPEAFF
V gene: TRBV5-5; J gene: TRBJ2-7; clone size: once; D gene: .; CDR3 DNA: TGTGCCAGCAGCTTGGTAGCTCAACAGCAGTACTTC; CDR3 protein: CASSLVAQQQYF
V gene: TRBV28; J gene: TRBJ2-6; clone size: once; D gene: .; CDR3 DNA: TGTGCCAGCAGTTCCAGGGTATATGCCAACGTCCTGACTTTC; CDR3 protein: CASSSRVYANVLTF
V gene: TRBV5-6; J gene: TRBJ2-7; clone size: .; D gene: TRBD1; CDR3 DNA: TGTGCCAGCAGCTTGGGCAGGGGGCTCTACGAGCAGTACTTC; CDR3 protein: CASSLGRGLYEQYF
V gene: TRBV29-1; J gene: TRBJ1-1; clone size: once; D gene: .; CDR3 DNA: TGCAGCGTTTATGACACATTGAACACTGAAGCTTTCTTT; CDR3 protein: CSVYDTLNTEAFF
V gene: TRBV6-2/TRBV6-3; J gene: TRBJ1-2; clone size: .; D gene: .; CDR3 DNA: TGTGCCAGCAGCTCCATCCGGGAGGCTGAACGGGATGGCTACACCTTC; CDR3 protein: CASSSIREAERDGYTF
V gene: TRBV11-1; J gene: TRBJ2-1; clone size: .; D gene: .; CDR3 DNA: TGTGCCAGCAGCGAAGAAACGCGGTTCCCCAATGAGCAGTTCTTC; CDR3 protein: CASSEETRFPNEQFF
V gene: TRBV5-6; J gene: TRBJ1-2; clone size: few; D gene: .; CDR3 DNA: TGTGCCAGCAGCTCTTACTATGGCTACACCTTC; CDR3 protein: CASSSYYGYTF
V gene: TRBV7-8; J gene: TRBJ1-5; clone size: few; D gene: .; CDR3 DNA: TGTGCCACCCTGGCACCTCAGCTTCCCATGGGAGGGGGTAAGAAGAATCAGCCCCAGCATTTT; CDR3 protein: CATLAPQLPMGGGKKNQPQHF
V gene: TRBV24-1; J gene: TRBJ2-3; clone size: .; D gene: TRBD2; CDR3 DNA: TGTGCCACCAGTGATTCGAGGACTAGCCCGGATACGCAGTATTTT; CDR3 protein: CATSDSRTSPDTQYF
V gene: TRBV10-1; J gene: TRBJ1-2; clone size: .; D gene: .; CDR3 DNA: TGCGCCAGCAGTGACCACTACACCTTC; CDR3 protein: CASSDHYTF